Shown below are 20 T cell receptor beta chains from a single sample sequenced in a study of blood T cell repertoires in COVID-19 (TCRdb year 2020). Receptor amplification or capture employed the immunoSEQ multiplex PCR assay. As stored in TCRdb, this immuneACCESS dataset retains in-frame rearrangements with V and J assigned. A fraction of the clones does not appear; measured against another copy, unresolved V genes explain less than half of the discrepancy, and the remainder lacks a known reason. This sample gives 120,000 to 150,000 clones in total; around 87% of them show up just once. Roughly 12% of the sample belongs to the ten largest clones. Specimen: peripheral blood. The receptors come from a man between 18 and 35 years old with COVID-19, enrolled during active disease.

V gene TRBV4-2 combines with J gene TRBJ2-1, with D perhaps matching TRBD2 (6 bases). Trimming took off 0 bases at V and 7 bases at J, with 19 bases between the two ends. The CDR3 runs to 17 residues. Germline lookup yields CDR1 LGHNA and CDR2 YNFKEQ. The CDR3: CASSQEPSAGLANEQFF. CDR3 DNA sequence: TGTGCCAGCAGCCAAGAGCCTTCGGCGGGACTTGCTAATGAGCAGTTCTTC.

J is TRBJ2-3 and V is TRBV5-5; D is possibly TRBD2 (6 bases). V was pared by 6 bases and J by 6 bases, with 17 bases between. The CDR3 extends over 14 amino acids. Germline CDR1 SGHKS, CDR2 YYEKEE (reference sequence). The CDR3 sequence: CASIHAGFGDTQYF. DNA of the CDR3: TGTGCCAGCATCCACGCGGGGTTTGGGGATACGCAGTATTTT. The variable domain in full, with the rest retrieved from reference TRBV5-5 and TRBJ2-3, is DAGVTQSPTHLIKTRGQQVTLRCSPISGHKSVSWYQQVLGQGPQFIFQYYEKEERGRGNFPDRFSARQFPNYSSELNVNALLLGDSALYLCASIHAGFGDTQYFGPGTRLTVL.

This clone was counted only a few times. The chain uses TRBV3-1 (or the pseudogene TRBV3-2) and TRBJ1-5; possibly TRBD1 for D (6 bases). This CDR3 has 15 amino acids. Germline lookup yields CDR1 LGHDT and CDR2 YNNKEL (reference sequence). V shed 4 bases and J shed 2 bases, with 12 bases lying between them. The chain's CDR3 is CASSPGHIGNQPQHF. CDR3 nucleotides: TGTGCCAGCAGCCCGGGACATATAGGCAATCAGCCCCAGCATTTT.

The CDR3 reads CASSLARRELGDTQYF. The DNA of the CDR3 is TGTGCCAGCAGCTTAGCGCGACGGGAGCTGGGAGATACGCAGTATTTT. This chain links TRBV7-2 with TRBJ2-3, with D maybe TRBD2 (6 bases). This CDR3 is 16 amino acids long. Trimming shortened V by 0 bases and J by 5 bases, and 15 bases separated the two germline ends. The germline V gene encodes CDR1 SGHTA and CDR2 FQGNSA.

This rearrangement joins TRBV6-4 to TRBJ2-2; 11 bases line up with TRBD1. J gave up 3 bases and V 5 bases, and 2 bases lay outside the gene matches. This CDR3 region has 15 residues. Germline V gene sequence: CDR1 MRHNA, CDR2 SNTAGT. The CDR3 nucleotides read TGTGCCAGCAGTTTGGGACAGGGGGACACCGGGGAGCTGTTTTTT. It translates to CASSLGQGDTGELFF.

The V and J genes are TRBV30 and TRBJ2-3, with a possible D match to TRBD2 (5 bases). Germline lookup yields CDR1 GTSNPN and CDR2 SVGIG (reference sequence). The CDR3 extends over 14 amino acids. V dropped 3 bases and J dropped 3 bases, with 13 bases sitting between them. In DNA form, the CDR3 reads TGTGCCTGGAGCGCGACTATGGGGACAGATACGCAGTATTTT. Encoded protein: CAWSATMGTDTQYF.

In DNA, the CDR3 is TGTGCCAGCTCACCTACCGGGACAGGTACCTACAATGAGCAGTTCTTC. Translation: CASSPTGTGTYNEQFF. The chain links TRBV18 to TRBJ2-1, with 8 bases matching TRBD1. In germline, CDR1 is KGHSH, CDR2 LQKENI. The CDR3 totals 16 residues. With V trimmed by 3 bases and J by 2 bases, 6 bases remained unmatched.

The chain is built from TRBV5-1 and TRBJ2-7; 7 nucleotides match TRBD2. CDR1 and CDR2 from the germline V gene are SGHRS and YFSETQ. This CDR3 has 15 amino acids. With 5 bases clipped from V and 3 bases from J, the junction kept 11 bases outside the gene matches. The chain's CDR3 is CASSLGEGRGYEQYF. The CDR3 region has the DNA TGCGCCAGCAGTCTCGGGGAGGGGCGAGGCTACGAGCAGTACTTC.

This clone has just a few counts. The genes are TRBV7-6 and TRBJ2-1; 11 bases map to TRBD2. This CDR3 region has 17 residues. J gave up 4 bases and V 4 bases, and 9 bases lay outside the gene matches. The germline gives CDR1 SGHVS, CDR2 FNYEAQ. The DNA for the CDR3 is TGTGCCAGCAGCTCACCCCGACTAGCGGGAAATTACAATGAGCAGTTCTTC. Translation gives CASSSPRLAGNYNEQFF.

A few counts support this clone. The chain recombines TRBV11-2 with TRBJ2-7; D is ambiguous. V was clipped by 2 bases and J by 0 bases, with 11 bases between them. From germline, CDR1 is SGHAT and CDR2 FQNNGV. This CDR3 region has 15 residues. CDR3 in amino acids: CASSLLGLFSYEQYF. DNA for the CDR3: TGTGCCAGCAGCTTATTGGGCCTCTTCTCCTACGAGCAGTACTTC.

This chain links TRBV7-7 with TRBJ1-2; 7 nucleotides line up with TRBD1. CDR3 size: 15 residues. Germline CDR1 and CDR2: SSHAT and FNYEAQ (reference sequence). V was pared by 2 bases and J by 6 bases, with 9 bases of the junction left unmatched. In DNA, the CDR3 is TGTGCCAGCAGCTTACCGACAGGGATGTTCAATGGCTACACCTTC. Protein product: CASSLPTGMFNGYTF.

The V call is TRBV7-9, the J call TRBJ2-1; D might be TRBD2 (5 bases). V shed 2 bases and J shed 2 bases, with 19 bases lying between them. The CDR3 extends over 18 amino acids. CDR1 is SEHNR and CDR2 is FQNEAQ in the germline V gene (reference sequence). For the CDR3, the DNA is TGTGCCAGCAGCTTACTACGCAGGCAGGAGCGGCCCTACAATGAGCAGTTCTTC. Translating it yields CASSLLRRQERPYNEQFF.

The genes are TRBV7-7 and TRBJ2-1; TRBD2 agrees at 13 bases. CDR1 and CDR2 (germline): SSHAT, FNYEAQ (reference sequence). V was clipped by 5 bases and J by 6 bases; unmatched bases: 7. CDR3 length: 16 amino acids. CDR3 DNA sequence: TGTGCCAGCAGCCTAGATGGGACTAGCGGGACCAATGAGCAGTTCTTC. Protein product: CASSLDGTSGTNEQFF.

This CDR3 reads CASSGGVHYNEQFF. DNA of the CDR3: TGTGCCAGCAGTGGGGGCGTTCACTACAATGAGCAGTTCTTC. This sequence joins TRBV25-1 and TRBJ2-1, with D perhaps TRBD1 (5 bases). Germline loops: CDR1 MGHDK, CDR2 SYGVNS. Trimming removed 4 bases from V and 3 bases from J, with 10 bases in between. CDR3 length: 14 amino acids.

The chain links TRBV9 to TRBJ1-1; D is ambiguous. There are 12 residues in the CDR3. Trimming removed 3 bases from V and 8 bases from J, with 11 bases in between. Per germline, CDR1 SGDLS and CDR2 YYNGEE. The CDR3 reads CASSGPGAEAFF. The CDR3 DNA sequence: TGTGCCAGCAGCGGACCGGGTGCAGAAGCTTTCTTT.

The rearrangement links TRBV28 to TRBJ1-5; D not resolved. The CDR3 has 13 amino acids. From germline, CDR1 is MDHEN and CDR2 SYDVKM. Trimming removed 5 bases from V and 0 bases from J, with 5 bases in between. The CDR3 is CASSLYSNQPQHF. For the CDR3, the DNA is TGTGCCAGCAGTCTTTATAGCAATCAGCCCCAGCATTTT.

This rearrangement joins TRBV4-1 to TRBJ1-5; D may be TRBD1 (6 bases). Per the germline V gene, CDR1 is MGHRA and CDR2 is YSYEKL. This CDR3 has 19 amino acids. V shed 1 base and J shed 1 base, with 20 bases lying between them. CDR3 nucleotides: TGCGCCAGCAGCCAAGGGGAAGGGATGGGGGGGCTAAGCAATCAGCCCCAGCATTTT. Its translation: CASSQGEGMGGLSNQPQHF.

DNA of the CDR3: TGTGCCAGCAGCGATCCGGGGACTAGCGGGAAGTACGACCTTATCTACAATGAGCAGTTCTTC. Translated: CASSDPGTSGKYDLIYNEQFF. The chain joins TRBV6-2 or TRBV6-3 to TRBJ2-1, with 13 nucleotides matching TRBD2. Trimming removed 6 bases from V and 3 bases from J; junction bases left unmatched: 20. Germline lookup yields CDR1 MNHEY and CDR2 SVGEGT. The CDR3 consists of 21 residues.

This chain joins TRBV27 and TRBJ1-1, with TRBD1 identical over 7 bases. This CDR3 has 13 amino acids. Germline assignment: CDR1 MNHEY and CDR2 SMNVEV (reference sequence). V shed 5 bases and J 4 bases; nucleotides not matched to a gene: 4. The CDR3 nucleotides are TGTGCCAGCAGTCCCAGGGGGAGCACTGAAGCTTTCTTT. Residues: CASSPRGSTEAFF.

This clone has a handful of counts. V gene TRBV5-4 combines with J gene TRBJ2-2; D unclear. Germline assignment: CDR1 SGHNT and CDR2 YYREEE (reference sequence). This CDR3 is 12 amino acids long. V was cut by 4 bases and J by 3 bases, with 4 bases left in between. CDR3 nucleotides: TGTGCCAGCAGCCCTTACACCGGGGAGCTGTTTTTT. This translates into CASSPYTGELFF.